Listed below are T cell receptor beta chains from one sample, sequenced in a study of regulatory T cells in long-lasting Graves disease. TCRdb analysed the multiplex PCR reads with MiXCR anew, one entry per CDR3 protein. The profile shows almost 350,000 distinct CDR3 sequences, less than 20% of them singletons. Sequenced here: peripheral blood mononuclear cells (PBMCs), sampled when the disease was refractory, from a patient treated with antithyroid drugs. These receptors originate from a female donor with Graves disease. Both conserved end residues are part of each CDR3. Fields, in order: clone size, V gene, J gene, D gene, CDR3 protein, CDR3 DNA. A D gene is named only where the DNA matches it firmly. Rows may omit the clone size; those that give it use once, few, many or a size class.

>-|TRBV10-1|TRBJ1-5|TRBD1
CATLRDRASNQPQHF
TGCGCCACCCTCCGGGACAGAGCAAGCAATCAGCCCCAGCATTTT
>few|TRBV18|TRBJ2-7|TRBD1
CASSPIRDRGTEQYF
TGTGCCAGCTCACCAATTCGGGACAGGGGTACCGAGCAGTACTTC
>-|TRBV20-1|TRBJ1-1|-
CSAPREANTEAFF
TGCAGTGCTCCCCGGGAGGCGAACACTGAAGCTTTCTTT
>-|TRBV7-9|TRBJ1-3|-
CASSLSDTIYF
TGTGCCAGCAGCTTATCGGACACCATATATTTT
>-|TRBV7-9|TRBJ1-1|-
CASSLEVGARNTEAFF
TGTGCCAGCAGCTTAGAAGTGGGGGCGCGAAACACTGAAGCTTTCTTT
>many|TRBV6-5|TRBJ2-5|TRBD1
CASSYDRGVETQYF
TGTGCCAGCAGTTACGACAGGGGGGTTGAGACCCAGTACTTC
>many|TRBV7-9|TRBJ2-5|TRBD2
CAGGLAGQETQYF
TGTGCCGGCGGGTTAGCGGGACAAGAGACCCAGTACTTC
>many|TRBV28|TRBJ2-1|TRBD2
CASSLFLAGGTSYNEQFF
TGTGCCAGCAGTTTATTCTTAGCGGGAGGTACTTCCTACAATGAGCAGTTCTTC
>many|TRBV7-2|TRBJ1-1|-
CASESADLNTEAFF
TGTGCCAGTGAGTCGGCGGACCTGAACACTGAAGCTTTCTTT
>-|TRBV4-2|TRBJ2-7|TRBD2
CASSQVTSGRALEQYF
TGTGCCAGCAGCCAAGTCACTAGCGGGAGGGCCCTCGAGCAGTACTTC
>-|TRBV29-1|TRBJ1-2|TRBD1
CSVSPAGTGGYGYTF
TGCAGCGTTTCCCCAGCCGGGACAGGGGGTTATGGCTACACCTTC